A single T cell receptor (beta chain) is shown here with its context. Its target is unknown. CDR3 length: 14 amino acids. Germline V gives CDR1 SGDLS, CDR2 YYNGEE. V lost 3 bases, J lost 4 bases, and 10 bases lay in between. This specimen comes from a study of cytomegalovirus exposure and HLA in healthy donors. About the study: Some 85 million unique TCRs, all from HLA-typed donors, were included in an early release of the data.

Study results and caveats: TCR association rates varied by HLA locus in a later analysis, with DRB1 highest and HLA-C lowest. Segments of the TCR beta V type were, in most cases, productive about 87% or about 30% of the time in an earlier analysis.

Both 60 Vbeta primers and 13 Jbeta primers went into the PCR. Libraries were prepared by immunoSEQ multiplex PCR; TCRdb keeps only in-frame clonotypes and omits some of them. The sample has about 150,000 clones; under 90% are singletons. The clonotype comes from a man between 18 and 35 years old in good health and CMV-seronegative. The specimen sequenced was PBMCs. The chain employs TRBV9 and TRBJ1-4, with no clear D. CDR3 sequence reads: CASSAPGHNEKLFF. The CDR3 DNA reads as TGTGCCAGCAGCGCCCCAGGCCATAATGAAAAACTGTTTTTT.